The entry below gives a single T cell receptor (beta chain) sequence along with its context. The source of the sample is a study of blood T cell repertoires in COVID-19. Assay used: immunoSEQ multiplex PCR; TCRdb lists only in-frame clones, some missing. The sample holds roughly 390,000 clones; more than 75% are singletons and the top ten take about 10%. The CDR3 contains 18 residues. Germline CDR1 is LGHDT and CDR2 is YNNKEL (reference sequence). Germline trimming cut 4 bases from V and 9 bases from J; bases unmatched to any gene: 23. The chain recombines TRBV3-1 (or the pseudogene TRBV3-2) with TRBJ1-2, with TRBD1 matching 7 bases. The TCR sequence derives from a woman aged 25-40 years with COVID-19, enrolled during active disease. Sample: peripheral blood. The CDR3 reads CASSLVLDSRQGHISYTF. The CDR3 DNA is TGTGCCAGCAGCCTCGTTCTCGATTCCCGACAGGGACACATTAGCTACACCTTC.